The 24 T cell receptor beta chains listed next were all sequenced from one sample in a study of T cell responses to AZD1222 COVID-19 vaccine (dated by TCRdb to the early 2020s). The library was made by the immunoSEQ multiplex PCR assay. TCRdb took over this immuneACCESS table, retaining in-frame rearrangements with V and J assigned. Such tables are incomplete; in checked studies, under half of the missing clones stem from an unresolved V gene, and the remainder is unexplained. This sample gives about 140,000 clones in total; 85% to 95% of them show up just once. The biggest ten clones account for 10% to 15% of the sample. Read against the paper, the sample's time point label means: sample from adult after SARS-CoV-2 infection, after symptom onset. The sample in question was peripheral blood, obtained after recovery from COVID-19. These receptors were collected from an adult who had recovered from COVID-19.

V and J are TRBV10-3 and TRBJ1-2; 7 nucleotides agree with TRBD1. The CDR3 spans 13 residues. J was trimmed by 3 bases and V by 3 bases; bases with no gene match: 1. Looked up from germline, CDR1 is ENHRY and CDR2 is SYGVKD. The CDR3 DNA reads TGTGCCATCAGTGACGACAGGGACTATGGCTACACCTTC. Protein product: CAISDDRDYGYTF.

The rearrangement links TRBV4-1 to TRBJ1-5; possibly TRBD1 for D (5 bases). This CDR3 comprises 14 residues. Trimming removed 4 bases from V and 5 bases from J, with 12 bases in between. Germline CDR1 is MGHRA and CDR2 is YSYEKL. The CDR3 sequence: CASSPQAGYQPQHF. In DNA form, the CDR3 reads TGCGCCAGCAGCCCGCAAGCAGGGTATCAGCCCCAGCATTTT.

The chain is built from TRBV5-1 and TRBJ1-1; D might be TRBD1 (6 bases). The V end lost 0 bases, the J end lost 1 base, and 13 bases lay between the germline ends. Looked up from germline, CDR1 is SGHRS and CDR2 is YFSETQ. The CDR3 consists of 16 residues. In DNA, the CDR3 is TGCGCCAGCAGCTTGGTGGGGACAAGTGGGAACACTGAAGCTTTCTTT. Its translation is CASSLVGTSGNTEAFF.

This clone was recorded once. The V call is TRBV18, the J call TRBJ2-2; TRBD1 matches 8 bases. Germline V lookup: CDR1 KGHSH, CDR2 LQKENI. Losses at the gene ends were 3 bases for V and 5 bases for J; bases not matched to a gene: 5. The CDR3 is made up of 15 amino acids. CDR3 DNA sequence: TGTGCCAGCTCACCCATGGACAGGGTGACCGGGGAGCTGTTTTTT. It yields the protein CASSPMDRVTGELFF.

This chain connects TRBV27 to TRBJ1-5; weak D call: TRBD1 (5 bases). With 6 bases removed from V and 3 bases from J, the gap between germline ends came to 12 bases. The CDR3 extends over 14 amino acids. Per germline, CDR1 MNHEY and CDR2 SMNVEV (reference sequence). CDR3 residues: CASRLGQNNQPQHF. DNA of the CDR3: TGTGCCAGCAGACTGGGGCAGAACAATCAGCCCCAGCATTTT.

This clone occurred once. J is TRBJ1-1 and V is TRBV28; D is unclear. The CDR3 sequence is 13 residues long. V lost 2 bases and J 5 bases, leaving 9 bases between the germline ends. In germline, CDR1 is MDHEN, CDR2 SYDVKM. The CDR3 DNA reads TGTGCCAGCAGTTTACCGGAGAGGACTGAAGCTTTCTTT. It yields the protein CASSLPERTEAFF.

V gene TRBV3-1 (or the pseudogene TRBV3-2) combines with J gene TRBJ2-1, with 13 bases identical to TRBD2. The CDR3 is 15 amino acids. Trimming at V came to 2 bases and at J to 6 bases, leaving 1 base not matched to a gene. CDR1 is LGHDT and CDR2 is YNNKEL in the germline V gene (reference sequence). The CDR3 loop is CASSQRLAGGNEQFF. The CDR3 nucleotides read TGTGCCAGCAGCCAAAGACTAGCGGGAGGCAATGAGCAGTTCTTC.

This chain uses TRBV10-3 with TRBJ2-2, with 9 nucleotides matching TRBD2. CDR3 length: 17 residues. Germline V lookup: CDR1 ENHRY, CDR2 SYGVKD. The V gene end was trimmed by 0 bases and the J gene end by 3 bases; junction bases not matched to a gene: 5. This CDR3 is CAISESQREDDTGELFF. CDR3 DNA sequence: TGTGCCATCAGTGAGTCGCAGCGGGAGGACGACACCGGGGAGCTGTTTTTT.

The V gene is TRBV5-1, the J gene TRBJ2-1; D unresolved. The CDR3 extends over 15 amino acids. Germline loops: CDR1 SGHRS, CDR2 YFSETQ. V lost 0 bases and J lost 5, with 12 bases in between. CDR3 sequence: CASSLEPGRHNEQFF. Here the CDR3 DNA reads TGCGCCAGCAGCTTGGAGCCCGGGCGCCACAATGAGCAGTTCTTC.

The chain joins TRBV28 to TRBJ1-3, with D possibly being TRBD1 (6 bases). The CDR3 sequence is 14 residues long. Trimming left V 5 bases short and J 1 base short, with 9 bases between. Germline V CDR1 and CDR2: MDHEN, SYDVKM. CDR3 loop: CASSATGSGNTIYF. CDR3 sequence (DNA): TGTGCCAGCAGTGCCACAGGGTCTGGAAACACCATATATTTT.

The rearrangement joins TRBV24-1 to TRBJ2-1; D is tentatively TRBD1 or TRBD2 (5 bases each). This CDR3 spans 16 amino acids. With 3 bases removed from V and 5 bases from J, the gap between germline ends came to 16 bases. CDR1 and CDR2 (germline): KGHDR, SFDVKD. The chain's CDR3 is CATSDVPGRDDNEQFF. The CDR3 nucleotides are TGTGCCACCAGTGATGTACCCGGAAGGGACGACAATGAGCAGTTCTTC.

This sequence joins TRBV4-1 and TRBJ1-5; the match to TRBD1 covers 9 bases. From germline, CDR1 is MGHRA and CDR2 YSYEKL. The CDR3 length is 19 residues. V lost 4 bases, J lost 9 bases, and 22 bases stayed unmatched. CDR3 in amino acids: CASSPGRGIGDRARWPQHF. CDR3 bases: TGCGCCAGCAGCCCCGGACGGGGTATTGGGGACAGGGCTAGGTGGCCCCAGCATTTT.

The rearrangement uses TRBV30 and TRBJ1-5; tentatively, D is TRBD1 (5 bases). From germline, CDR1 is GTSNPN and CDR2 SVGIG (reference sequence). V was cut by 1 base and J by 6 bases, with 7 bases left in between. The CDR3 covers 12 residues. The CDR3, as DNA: TGTGCCTGGAGTGCGGGGCTTCAGCCCCAGCATTTT. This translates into CAWSAGLQPQHF.

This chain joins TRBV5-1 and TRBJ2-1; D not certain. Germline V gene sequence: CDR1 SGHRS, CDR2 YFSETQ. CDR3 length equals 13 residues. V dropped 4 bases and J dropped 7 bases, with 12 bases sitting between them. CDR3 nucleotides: TGCGCCAGCAGCCGAAGTCCCATGAATGAGCAGTTCTTC. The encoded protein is CASSRSPMNEQFF. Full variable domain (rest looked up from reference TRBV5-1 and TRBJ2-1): KAGVTQTPRYLIKTRGQQVTLSCSPISGHRSVSWYQQTPGQGLQFLFEYFSETQRNKGNFPGRFSGRQFSNSRSEMNVSTLELGDSALYLCASSRSPMNEQFFGPGTRLTVL.

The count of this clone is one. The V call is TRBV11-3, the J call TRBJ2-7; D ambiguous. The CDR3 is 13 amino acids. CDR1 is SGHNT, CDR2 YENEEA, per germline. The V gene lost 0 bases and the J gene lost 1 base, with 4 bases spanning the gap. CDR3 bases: TGTGCCAGCAGCTTAGATCCTTCCTACGAGCAGTACTTC. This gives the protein CASSLDPSYEQYF.

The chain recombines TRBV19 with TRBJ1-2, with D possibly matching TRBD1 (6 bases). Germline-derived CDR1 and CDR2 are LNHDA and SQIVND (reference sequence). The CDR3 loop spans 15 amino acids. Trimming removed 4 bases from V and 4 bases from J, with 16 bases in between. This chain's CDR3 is CASSTPGRGTYGYTF. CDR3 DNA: TGTGCCAGTAGTACCCCGGGAAGGGGGACCTATGGCTACACCTTC.

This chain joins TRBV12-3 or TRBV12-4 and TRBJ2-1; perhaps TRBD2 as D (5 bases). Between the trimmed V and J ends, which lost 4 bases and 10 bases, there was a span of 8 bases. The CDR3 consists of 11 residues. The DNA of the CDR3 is TGTGCCAGCAGTTCCCCGGGAGAGCAGTTCTTC. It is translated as CASSSPGEQFF.

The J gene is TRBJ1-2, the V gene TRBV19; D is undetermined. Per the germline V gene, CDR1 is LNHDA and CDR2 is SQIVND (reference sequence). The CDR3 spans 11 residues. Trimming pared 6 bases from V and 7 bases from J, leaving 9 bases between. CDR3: CASRRDFGYTF. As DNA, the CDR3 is TGTGCCAGTAGGCGAGATTTTGGCTACACCTTC.

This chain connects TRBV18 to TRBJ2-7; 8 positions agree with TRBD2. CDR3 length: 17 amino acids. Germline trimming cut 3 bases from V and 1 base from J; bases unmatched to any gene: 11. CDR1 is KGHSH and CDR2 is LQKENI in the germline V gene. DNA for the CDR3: TGTGCCAGCTCACCTATTACCGGCACTAGCGGATCCTACGAGCAGTACTTC. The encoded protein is CASSPITGTSGSYEQYF. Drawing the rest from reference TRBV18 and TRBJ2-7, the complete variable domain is NAGVMQNPRHLVRRRGQEARLRCSPMKGHSHVYWYRQLPEEGLKFMVYLQKENIIDESGMPKERFSAEFPKEGPSILRIQQVVRGDSAAYFCASSPITGTSGSYEQYFGPGTRLTVT.

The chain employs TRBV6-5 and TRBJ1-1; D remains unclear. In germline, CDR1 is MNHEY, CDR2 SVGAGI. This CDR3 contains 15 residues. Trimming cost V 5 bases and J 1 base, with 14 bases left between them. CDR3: CASSTRPSGNTEAFF. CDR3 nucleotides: TGTGCCAGCAGTACCCGGCCCTCTGGGAACACTGAAGCTTTCTTT.

The CDR3 DNA is TGTGCCAGCAGTGATAAGCGAGGTCTCATTACAGACATTCAGTACTTC. It yields the protein CASSDKRGLITDIQYF. J is TRBJ2-4 and V is TRBV2; D gene ambiguous. V was shortened by 3 bases and J by 8 bases, with 20 bases between the two germline ends. The germline CDR1 and CDR2 sequences are SNHLY and FYNNEI. This CDR3 has 16 residues.

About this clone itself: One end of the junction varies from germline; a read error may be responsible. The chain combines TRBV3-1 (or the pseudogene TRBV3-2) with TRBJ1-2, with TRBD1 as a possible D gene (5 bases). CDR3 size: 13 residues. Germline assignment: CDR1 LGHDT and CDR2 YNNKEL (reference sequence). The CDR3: CASSQDSGTSVAF. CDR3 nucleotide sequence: TGTGCCAGCAGCCAAGACTCCGGGACGTCGGTCGCCTTC.

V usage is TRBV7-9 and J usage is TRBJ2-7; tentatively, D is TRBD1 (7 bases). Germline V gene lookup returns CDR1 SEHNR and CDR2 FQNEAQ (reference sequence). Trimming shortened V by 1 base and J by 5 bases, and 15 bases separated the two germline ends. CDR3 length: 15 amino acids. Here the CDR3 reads CASSLGFQGGHEQYF. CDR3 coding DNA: TGTGCCAGCAGCTTAGGATTTCAGGGGGGCCACGAGCAGTACTTC.

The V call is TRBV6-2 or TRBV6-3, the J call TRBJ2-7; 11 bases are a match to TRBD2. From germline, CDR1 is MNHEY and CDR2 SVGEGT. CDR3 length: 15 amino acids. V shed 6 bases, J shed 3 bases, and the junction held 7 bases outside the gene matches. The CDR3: CASSPGLAGLYEQYF. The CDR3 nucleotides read TGTGCCAGCAGCCCAGGACTAGCGGGCCTCTACGAGCAGTACTTC.